This T cell receptor beta chain was identified during a study of cytomegalovirus exposure and HLA in healthy donors. Study conclusions and caveats: Within a later analysis, the majority of CMV-associated TCR beta chains appeared HLA-restricted.

The CDR3 has 14 residues. Germline V lookup: CDR1 MDHEN, CDR2 SYDVKM. V gave up 4 bases and J gave up 7 bases; unmatched junction bases: 4. Worth noting for this clone: As yet, its antigen is unknown.

It was with 60 Vbeta and 13 Jbeta primers that the PCR ran. The protocol was immunoSEQ multiplex PCR, while the TCRdb copy is restricted to in-frame clones and leaves out a portion. The table for this sample gives roughly 120,000 clones. The chain employs TRBV28 and TRBJ1-2; 12 bases map to TRBD1. The receptor comes from a man aged 35 to 55 in good health and CMV-seronegative. Material for sequencing was PBMCs. The CDR3 nucleotides read TGTGCCAGCAGTTCGGGACAGGGGGCGGGTGGCTACACCTTC. It yields the protein CASSSGQGAGGYTF.